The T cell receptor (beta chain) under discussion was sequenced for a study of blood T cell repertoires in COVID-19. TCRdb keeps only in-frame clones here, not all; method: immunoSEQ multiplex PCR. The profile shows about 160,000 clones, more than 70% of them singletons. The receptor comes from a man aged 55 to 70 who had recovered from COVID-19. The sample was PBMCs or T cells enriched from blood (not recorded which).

The CDR3 region has the DNA TGTGCCAGCAGTTCCCAGGGAGAAGCTTTCTTT. Translated, it gives CASSSQGEAFF. J is TRBJ1-1 and V is TRBV12-3 or TRBV12-4, with D tentatively TRBD1 (5 bases). Trimming took 4 bases from V and 8 from J, leaving 8 bases between them. CDR3 length equals 11 residues.